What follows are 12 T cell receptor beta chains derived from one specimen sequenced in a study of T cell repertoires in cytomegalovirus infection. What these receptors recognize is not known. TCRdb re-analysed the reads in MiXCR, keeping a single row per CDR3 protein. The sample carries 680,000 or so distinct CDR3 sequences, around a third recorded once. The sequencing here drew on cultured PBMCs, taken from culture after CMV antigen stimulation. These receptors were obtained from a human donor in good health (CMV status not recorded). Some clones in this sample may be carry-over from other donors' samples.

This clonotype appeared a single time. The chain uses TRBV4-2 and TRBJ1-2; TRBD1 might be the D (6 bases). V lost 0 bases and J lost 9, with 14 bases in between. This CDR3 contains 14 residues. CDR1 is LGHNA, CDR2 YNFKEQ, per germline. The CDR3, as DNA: TGTGCCAGCAGCCAAGATCCACAGGGAAGACGCTACACCTTC. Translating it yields CASSQDPQGRRYTF.

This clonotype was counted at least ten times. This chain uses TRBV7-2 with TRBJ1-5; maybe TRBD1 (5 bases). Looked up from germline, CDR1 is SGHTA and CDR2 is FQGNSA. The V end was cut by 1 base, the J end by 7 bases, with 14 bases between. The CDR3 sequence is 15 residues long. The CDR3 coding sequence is TGTGCCAGCAGCTTAGTTGCGAGCGGGGGGCAGCCCCAGCATTTT. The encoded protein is CASSLVASGGQPQHF.

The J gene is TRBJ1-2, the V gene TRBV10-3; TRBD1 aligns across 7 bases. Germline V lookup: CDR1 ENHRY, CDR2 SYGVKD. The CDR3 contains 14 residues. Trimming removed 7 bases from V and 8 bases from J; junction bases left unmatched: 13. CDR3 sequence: CAINSRGDFFGYTF. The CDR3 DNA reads TGTGCCATCAATAGCAGGGGGGACTTTTTCGGCTACACCTTC.

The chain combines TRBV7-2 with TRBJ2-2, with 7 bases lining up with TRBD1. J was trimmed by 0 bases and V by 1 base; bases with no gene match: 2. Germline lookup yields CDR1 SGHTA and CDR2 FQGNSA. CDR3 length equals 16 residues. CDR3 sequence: CASSLVGTANTGELFF. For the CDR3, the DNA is TGTGCCAGCAGCTTAGTCGGGACAGCGAACACCGGGGAGCTGTTTTTT.

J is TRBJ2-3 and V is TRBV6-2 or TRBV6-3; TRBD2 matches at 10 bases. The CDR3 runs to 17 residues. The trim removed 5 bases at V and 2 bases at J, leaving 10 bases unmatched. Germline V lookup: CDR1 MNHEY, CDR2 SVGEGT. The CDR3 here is CASSPIRTSGYTDTQYF. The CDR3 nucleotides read TGTGCCAGCAGTCCCATCCGGACTAGCGGATACACAGATACGCAGTATTTT.

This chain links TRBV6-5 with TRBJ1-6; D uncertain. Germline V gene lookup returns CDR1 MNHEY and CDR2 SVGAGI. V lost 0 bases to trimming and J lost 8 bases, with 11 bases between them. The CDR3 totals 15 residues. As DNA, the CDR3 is TGTGCCAGCAGTTACTCGAATCCCCTTGATTCACCCCTCCACTTT. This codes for CASSYSNPLDSPLHF.

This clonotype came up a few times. CDR3 protein: CAWSAKGALGAFF. The CDR3 bases are TGTGCCTGGAGCGCCAAGGGGGCGCTTGGAGCTTTCTTT. J is TRBJ1-1 and V is TRBV30, with 7 bases matching TRBD1. The V gene's germline CDR1 is GTSNPN and CDR2 SVGIG (reference sequence). This CDR3 spans 13 amino acids. Trimming removed 3 bases from V and 10 bases from J; junction bases left unmatched: 11.

CDR3 sequence reads: CSAPGQINEKLFF. The CDR3 nucleotides read TGCAGTGCACCGGGACAGATAAATGAAAAACTGTTTTTT. The chain has TRBV20-1 and TRBJ1-4; 7 bases map to TRBD1. Germline CDR1 and CDR2: DFQATT and SNEGSKA (reference sequence). The V segment lost 6 bases and the J segment 5 bases; nucleotides outside the gene matches: 6. This CDR3 comprises 13 residues.

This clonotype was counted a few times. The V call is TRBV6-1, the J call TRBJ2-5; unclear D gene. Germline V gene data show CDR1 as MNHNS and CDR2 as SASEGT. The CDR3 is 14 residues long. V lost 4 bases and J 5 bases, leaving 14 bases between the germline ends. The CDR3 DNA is TGTGCCAGCAGTGGAATGGGTAGCCTGGAGACCCAGTACTTC. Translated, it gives CASSGMGSLETQYF.

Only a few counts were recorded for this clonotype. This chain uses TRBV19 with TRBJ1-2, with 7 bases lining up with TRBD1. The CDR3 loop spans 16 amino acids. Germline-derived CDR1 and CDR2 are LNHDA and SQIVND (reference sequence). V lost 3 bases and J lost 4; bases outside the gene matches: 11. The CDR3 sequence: CASSIGPTGSLYGYTF. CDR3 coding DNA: TGTGCCAGTAGTATTGGCCCGACAGGGTCCCTCTATGGCTACACCTTC.

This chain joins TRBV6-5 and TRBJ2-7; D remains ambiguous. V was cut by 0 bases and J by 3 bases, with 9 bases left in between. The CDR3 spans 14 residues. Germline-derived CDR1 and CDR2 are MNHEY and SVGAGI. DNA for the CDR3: TGTGCCAGCAGTTACTCCGGAGAGTTCTACGAGCAGTACTTC. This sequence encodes CASSYSGEFYEQYF.

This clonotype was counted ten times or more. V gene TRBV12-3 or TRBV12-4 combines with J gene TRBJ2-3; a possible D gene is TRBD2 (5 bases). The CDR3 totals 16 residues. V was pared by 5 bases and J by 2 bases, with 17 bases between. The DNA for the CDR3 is TGTGCCAGCAGTCCCTCCCTGACTATTTACACAGATACGCAGTATTTT. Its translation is CASSPSLTIYTDTQYF.